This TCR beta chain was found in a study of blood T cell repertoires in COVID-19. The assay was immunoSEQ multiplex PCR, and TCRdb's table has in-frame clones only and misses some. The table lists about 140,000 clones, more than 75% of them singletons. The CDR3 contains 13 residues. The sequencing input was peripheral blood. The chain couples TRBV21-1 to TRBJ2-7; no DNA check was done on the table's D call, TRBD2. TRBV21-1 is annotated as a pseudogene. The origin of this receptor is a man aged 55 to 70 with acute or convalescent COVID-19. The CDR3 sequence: CASSKVETYEQYF. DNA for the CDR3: TGTGCCAGCAGCAAAGTGGAGACCTACGAGCAGTACTTC.